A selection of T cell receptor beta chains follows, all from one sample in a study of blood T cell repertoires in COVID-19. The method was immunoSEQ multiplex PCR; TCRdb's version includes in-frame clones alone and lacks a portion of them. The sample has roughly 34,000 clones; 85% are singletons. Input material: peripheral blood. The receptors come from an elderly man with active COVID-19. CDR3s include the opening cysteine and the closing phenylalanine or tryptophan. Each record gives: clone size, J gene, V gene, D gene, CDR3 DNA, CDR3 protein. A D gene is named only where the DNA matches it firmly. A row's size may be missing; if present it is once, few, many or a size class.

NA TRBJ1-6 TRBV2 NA TGTGCCAGCGGACAGCTGACGGCAGGTTCCTCACCCCTCCACTTT CASGQLTAGSSPLHF
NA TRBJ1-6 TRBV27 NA TGTGCCAGCAGTCCCGAAGGGGGAACAGGGAGCTCCTATAATTCACCCCTCCACTTT CASSPEGGTGSSYNSPLHF
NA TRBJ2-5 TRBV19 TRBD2 TGTGCCAGTAGGACGGCGCGGGGGGGTCAAGAGACCCAGTACTTC CASRTARGGQETQYF
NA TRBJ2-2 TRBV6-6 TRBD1 TGTGCCAGCAGTCGGACAGGGGCCGGGGAGCTGTTTTTT CASSRTGAGELFF
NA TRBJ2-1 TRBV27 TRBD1 TGTGCCAGCAGTTTACTACAATCCGGGACAGGGAACAATGAGCAGTTCTTC CASSLLQSGTGNNEQFF
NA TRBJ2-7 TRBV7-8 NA TGTGCCAGCAGCTTAGAACAGGCCCGGGAGCAGTACTTC CASSLEQAREQYF
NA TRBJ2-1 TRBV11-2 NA TGTGCCAGCAGCCCCGGCCGGGGCTCCTACAATGAGCAGTTCTTC CASSPGRGSYNEQFF
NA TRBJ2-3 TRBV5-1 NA TGCGCCAGCAGCTTATCTCCCGGGGCAGATACGCAGTATTTT CASSLSPGADTQYF
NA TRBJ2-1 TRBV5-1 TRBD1 TGCGCCAGCAGCGCCCTACCGGGACAGGGGTTGTATGAGCAGTTCTTC CASSALPGQGLYEQFF
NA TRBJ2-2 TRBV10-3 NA TGTGCCATCAAAGAGCGGGCGATCACCGGGGAGCTGTTTTTT CAIKERAITGELFF
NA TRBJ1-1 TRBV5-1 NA TGCGCCAGCAGCGCGAACAGGGTTGAAAACACTGAAGCTTTCTTT CASSANRVENTEAFF
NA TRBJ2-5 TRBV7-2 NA TGTGCCAGCAGCCCCCGGCGGGGCGGGCAAGAGACCCAGTACTTC CASSPRRGGQETQYF
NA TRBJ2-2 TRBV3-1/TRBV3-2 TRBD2 TGTGCCAGCAGCCAAGCGGGACGCGGGGGCGGGGAGCTGTTTTTT CASSQAGRGGGELFF
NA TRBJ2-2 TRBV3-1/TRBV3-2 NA TGTGCCAGCAGCCAGACGCTCGGGGAGTCCCCGAACACCGGGGAGCTGTTTTTT CASSQTLGESPNTGELFF
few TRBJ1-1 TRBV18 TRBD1 TGTGCCAGCTCTCCCGACAGGGACAGCACTGAAGCTTTCTTT CASSPDRDSTEAFF
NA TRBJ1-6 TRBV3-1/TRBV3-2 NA TGTGCCAGCAGCCCCAGTCAGGGCTCCTATAATTCACCCCTCCACTTT CASSPSQGSYNSPLHF
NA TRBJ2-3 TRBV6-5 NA TGTGCCAGCAGTTGGTCAGGGGAAGATACGCAGTATTTT CASSWSGEDTQYF
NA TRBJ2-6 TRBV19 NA TGTGCCAGTAGTACTACAGGGAGCATCTCTGGGGCCAACGTCCTGACTTTC CASSTTGSISGANVLTF
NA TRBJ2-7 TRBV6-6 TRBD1 TGTGCCAGCAGTTACTCTGGGGACAGATACGAGCAGTACTTC CASSYSGDRYEQYF
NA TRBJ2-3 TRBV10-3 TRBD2 TGTGCCATCAGAGAAAGCGGGGGGGCCATAGATACGCAGTATTTT CAIRESGGAIDTQYF
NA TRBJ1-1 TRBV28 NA TGTGCCAGCGGAGACAGGAACACTGAAGCTTTCTTT CASGDRNTEAFF
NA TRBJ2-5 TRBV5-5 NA TGTGCCAGCAGCTCCCACGGGGGCCAAGAGACCCAGTACTTC CASSSHGGQETQYF
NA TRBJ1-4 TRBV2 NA TGTGCCAGCAGCCCCGCCAGGGGTGATGAAAAACTGTTTTTT CASSPARGDEKLFF
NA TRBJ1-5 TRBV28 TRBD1 TGTGCCACCAGGGGGACAGGGGGCGTTTTGGAGGGCAATCAGCCCCAGCATTTT CATRGTGGVLEGNQPQHF
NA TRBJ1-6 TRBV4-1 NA TGCGCCAGCAGCCAAGGCTACAGCGGCACACCCCTCCACTTT CASSQGYSGTPLHF
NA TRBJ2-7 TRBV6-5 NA TGTGCCAGCAGGCGCGAGAGGAGCTCCTACGAGCAGTACTTC CASRRERSSYEQYF
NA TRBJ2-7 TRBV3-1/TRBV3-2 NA TGTGCCAGCAGCCAAGATTGGTCTACCTACGAGCAGTACTTC CASSQDWSTYEQYF
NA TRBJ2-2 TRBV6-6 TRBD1 TGTGCCAGCAGCTTTCTTTTGACAGGGGTCGGTCAGAACACCGGGGAGCTGTTTTTT CASSFLLTGVGQNTGELFF
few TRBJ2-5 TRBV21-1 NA TGTGCCAGCAGCAAACCCGGACCTACAGGGCAAGAGACCCAGTACTTC CASSKPGPTGQETQYF
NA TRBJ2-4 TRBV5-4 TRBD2 TGTGCCAGCAGCTCCCCTAGCGGGGAAAACATTCAGTACTTC CASSSPSGENIQYF
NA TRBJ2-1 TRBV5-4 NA TGTGCCAGCAGCTTTCAACAACTGGGGGGCAATGAGCAGTTCTTC CASSFQQLGGNEQFF
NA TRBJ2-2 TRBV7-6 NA TGTGCCAGCAGCAACATGGGGGGGAACACCGGGGAGCTGTTTTTT CASSNMGGNTGELFF
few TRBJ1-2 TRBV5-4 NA TGTGCCAGCAGCTTTCGTGGACAGAGGGACACCTTC CASSFRGQRDTF
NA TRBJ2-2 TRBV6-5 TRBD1 TGTGCCAGCAGTTACCGTCGGACAGGGTACCCCGGGGAGCTGTTTTTT CASSYRRTGYPGELFF
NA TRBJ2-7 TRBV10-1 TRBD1 TGCGCCAGCAGTGACCCGGGACAGGGAATATACGTCGATAAGGAGCAGTACTTC CASSDPGQGIYVDKEQYF
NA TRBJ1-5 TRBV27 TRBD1 TGTGCCAGCAGTTCCTCACAGGGGGCTTTCTCCAATCAGCCCCAGCATTTT CASSSSQGAFSNQPQHF
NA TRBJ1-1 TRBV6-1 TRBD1 TGTGCCAGCAGTGAAGACAGGGGGACTGAAGCTTTCTTT CASSEDRGTEAFF
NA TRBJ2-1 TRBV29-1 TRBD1 TGCAGCGTTACGACTTTCAGGGGGTTGGGCAATGAGCAGTTCTTC CSVTTFRGLGNEQFF
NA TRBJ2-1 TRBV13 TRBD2 TGTGCCAGCAGCACCCGAATCCTAGCGGGGGGGCGAAATGAGCAGTTCTTC CASSTRILAGGRNEQFF
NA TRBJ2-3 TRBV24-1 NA TGTGCCACCAGTGACCCGGGCAGGGAAGGCACAGATACGCAGTATTTT CATSDPGREGTDTQYF
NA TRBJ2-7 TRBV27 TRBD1 TGTGCCAGCAGTTTAGACAGGGCCTACGAGCAGTACTTC CASSLDRAYEQYF
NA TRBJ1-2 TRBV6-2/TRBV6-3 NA TGTGCCAGCAGTTATAGGAGGGGCCAACTCTATGGCCACACCTTC CASSYRRGQLYGHTF
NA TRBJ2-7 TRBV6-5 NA TGTGCCAGCCACAGACCGAGCTCCTACGAGCAGTACTTC CASHRPSSYEQYF
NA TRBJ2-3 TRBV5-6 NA TGTGCCAGCAGCTTACGGGAAACAGATACGCAGTATTTT CASSLRETDTQYF
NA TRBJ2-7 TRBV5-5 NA TGTGCCAGCAGCTTGGGACAGGCTTTATACGAGCAGTACTTC CASSLGQALYEQYF
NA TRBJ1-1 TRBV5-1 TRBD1 TGCGCCAGCAGCTCAGGACAGGGGAACACTGAAGCTTTCTTT CASSSGQGNTEAFF
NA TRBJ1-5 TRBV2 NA TGTGCCAGCAGTACATATAGCAATCAGCCCCAGCATTTT CASSTYSNQPQHF
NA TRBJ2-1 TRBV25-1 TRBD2 TGTGCCAGCAGTGAATTCAAGCGGGGGGGGCACAATGAGCAGTTCTTC CASSEFKRGGHNEQFF
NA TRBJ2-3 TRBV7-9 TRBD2 TGTGCCAGCAGCCCGCTTCGCATCCGGGGGGTTCCAGATACGCAGTATTTT CASSPLRIRGVPDTQYF
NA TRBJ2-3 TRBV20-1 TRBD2 TGCAGTGCTAGTTACGGCGGGGGTGCAGATACGCAGTATTTT CSASYGGGADTQYF
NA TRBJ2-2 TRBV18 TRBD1 TGTGCCAGCTCCCTATGGGGACAGAGTAACACCGGGGAGCTGTTTTTT CASSLWGQSNTGELFF
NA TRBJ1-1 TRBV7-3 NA TGTGCCAGCAGCTTAGGGGCAAGGACTGAAGCTTTCTTT CASSLGARTEAFF
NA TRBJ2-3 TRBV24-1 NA TGTGCCACCAGTGTACGACCGACTAAAAGCAGCACAGATACGCAGTATTTT CATSVRPTKSSTDTQYF
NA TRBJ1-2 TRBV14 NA TGTGCCAGCAGAGGGCCAGGGTCCCTTGGCTACACCTTC CASRGPGSLGYTF
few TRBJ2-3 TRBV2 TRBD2 TGTGCCAGCGTACCTGGGGGGGGCACAGATACGCAGTATTTT CASVPGGGTDTQYF
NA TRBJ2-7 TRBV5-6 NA TGTGCCAGCAGCCCCTTAGTGAGGGACTTTCACGAGCAGTACTTC CASSPLVRDFHEQYF
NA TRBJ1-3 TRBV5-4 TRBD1 TGTGCCAGCAGCTTGGGGGGACAGTCAAAATCTGGAAACACCATATATTTT CASSLGGQSKSGNTIYF